One and the same sample provided the 23 T cell receptor beta chains below, sequenced in a study of control samples from healthy donors and cancer patients (dated by TCRdb to the early 2020s). The library was obtained by the immunoSEQ multiplex PCR assay. The table was pulled from immuneACCESS by TCRdb, which kept in-frame rearrangements only. Such tables lose some clones; where checked, under half of the loss comes from unresolved V genes, and the rest has no known cause. The sample table shows roughly 180,000 clones, and 90% to 95% are seen once. The ten largest make up roughly 4.3% of the sample. Sequenced sample: blood. These receptors were taken from a woman aged 60-70 years in good health.

The rearrangement joins TRBV10-3 to TRBJ1-2, with TRBD1 identical over 10 bases. This CDR3 has 14 residues. Germline CDR1 and CDR2: ENHRY and SYGVKD. The V segment lost 11 bases and the J segment 0 bases; nucleotides outside the gene matches: 6. The CDR3 nucleotides read TGTGCCTCGATCGGACAGGGGGCTAACTATGGCTACACCTTC. It yields the protein CASIGQGANYGYTF.

This clone turned up a few times. J is TRBJ1-4 and V is TRBV6-5; D remains ambiguous. CDR1 and CDR2 from the germline V gene are MNHEY and SVGAGI. The CDR3 totals 14 residues. The V and J ends lost 6 bases and 8 bases respectively, with 16 bases between them. CDR3 loop: CASSNPPEEEKLFF. CDR3 nucleotides: TGTGCCAGCAGCAACCCTCCCGAGGAGGAAAAACTGTTTTTT.

This chain connects TRBV5-6 to TRBJ1-1; TRBD1 matches at 12 bases. Unmatched junction bases numbered 8, after V lost 0 bases and J lost 5 bases. The CDR3 is made up of 17 amino acids. CDR1 and CDR2 (germline): SGHDT, YYEEEE. The CDR3 region has the DNA TGTGCCAGCAGCTTGGCCCGGGACAGGGGGCGCGTAACTGAAGCTTTCTTT. It specifies CASSLARDRGRVTEAFF.

The V gene is TRBV6-5, the J gene TRBJ1-3, with D perhaps matching TRBD1 (5 bases). Germline V gene data show CDR1 as MNHEY and CDR2 as SVGAGI. The CDR3 is made up of 14 amino acids. V lost 4 bases to trimming and J lost 1 base, with 8 bases between them. CDR3 in DNA: TGTGCCAGCAGTTCAGGGACGTCTGGAAACACCATATATTTT. Translating gives CASSSGTSGNTIYF.

CDR3 in DNA: TGTGCCAGTATGTTTCTAGGGGGATCAACTGGAAACACCATATATTTT. It yields the protein CASMFLGGSTGNTIYF. The gene calls are TRBV19 and TRBJ1-3, with D maybe TRBD1 (6 bases). The CDR3 totals 16 residues. Per germline, CDR1 LNHDA and CDR2 SQIVND (reference sequence). V lost 7 bases to trimming and J lost 2 bases, with 18 bases between them.

V is TRBV7-9 and J is TRBJ1-1; D is possibly TRBD1 (5 bases). Between the trimmed V and J ends, which lost 5 bases and 4 bases, there was a span of 17 bases. This CDR3 has 15 residues. Per germline, CDR1 SEHNR and CDR2 FQNEAQ (reference sequence). The CDR3 DNA reads as TGTGCCAGCAGCCCCACAGGAGTAGGGAGCACTGAAGCTTTCTTT. The encoded protein is CASSPTGVGSTEAFF.

V is TRBV6-2 or TRBV6-3 and J is TRBJ2-1; 7 nucleotides line up with TRBD2. The CDR3 has 11 residues. V shed 6 bases and J 9 bases; nucleotides not matched to a gene: 2. Germline CDR1 is MNHEY and CDR2 is SVGEGT. As DNA, the CDR3 is TGTGCCAGCAGCCCGGGGGGTGAGCAGTTCTTC. Its protein product is CASSPGGEQFF.

The chain uses TRBV3-1 (or the pseudogene TRBV3-2) and TRBJ2-3; a weak D match, TRBD2 (6 bases). CDR1 and CDR2 (germline): LGHDT, YNNKEL (reference sequence). CDR3 size: 16 residues. Trimming removed 5 bases at V and 5 bases at J, with 20 bases between. This CDR3 reads CASSERGGFVGDTQYF. As DNA, the CDR3 is TGTGCCAGCAGCGAACGGGGAGGCTTCGTGGGAGATACGCAGTATTTT.

The chain couples TRBV30 to TRBJ2-2, with 11 bases identical to TRBD2. V shed 2 bases and J 7 bases; nucleotides not matched to a gene: 9. The CDR3 length is 16 residues. Germline V gene sequence: CDR1 GTSNPN, CDR2 SVGIG (reference sequence). CDR3 DNA: TGTGCCTGGAGTACGGTAGCGGGGGGGCTTGGCGGGGAGCTGTTTTTT. It translates to CAWSTVAGGLGGELFF.

The J gene is TRBJ2-5, the V gene TRBV5-8, with 9 bases that match TRBD1. CDR1 is SGHTS, CDR2 YDEGEE, per germline. V trimming: 4 bases; J trimming: 5 bases; junction bases outside the gene matches: 9. The CDR3 runs 15 residues. The CDR3 region is CASSPWTGAEETQYF. Here the CDR3 DNA reads TGTGCCAGCAGCCCATGGACAGGGGCGGAGGAGACCCAGTACTTC.

The V call is TRBV19, the J call TRBJ2-1; 11 nucleotides line up with TRBD1. Germline assignment: CDR1 LNHDA and CDR2 SQIVND (reference sequence). This CDR3 region has 19 residues. V trimming: 4 bases; J trimming: 6 bases; junction bases outside the gene matches: 17. The CDR3: CASSKFLGQGGIFGNEQFF. Here the CDR3 DNA reads TGTGCCAGTAGTAAATTCTTGGGACAGGGGGGGATATTTGGCAATGAGCAGTTCTTC.

V is TRBV10-1 and J is TRBJ2-2, with 8 bases aligning to TRBD1. Germline lookup yields CDR1 WNHNN and CDR2 SYGVQD (reference sequence). This CDR3 comprises 14 residues. The ends lost 6 bases at V and 7 bases at J; junction bases unmatched: 7. The CDR3 is CASSNGQGVGELFF. The CDR3 nucleotides read TGCGCCAGCAGCAACGGACAGGGCGTCGGGGAGCTGTTTTTT.

This clone occurred a few times. V and J are TRBV12-3 or TRBV12-4 and TRBJ1-6, with unresolved D. The CDR3 spans 12 residues. Trimming took off 5 bases at V and 11 bases at J, with 10 bases between the two ends. As DNA, the CDR3 is TGTGCCAGCAGTGTCGGGGTCACACCCCTCCACTTT. As protein: CASSVGVTPLHF.

CDR3 amino acids: CASSHGTVTSPLHF. The CDR3 nucleotides are TGCGCCAGCAGCCACGGGACAGTCACTTCACCCCTCCACTTT. J is TRBJ1-6 and V is TRBV4-1; 7 nucleotides align to TRBD1. Germline CDR1 reads MGHRA; CDR2 reads YSYEKL. The trim removed 3 bases at V and 9 bases at J, leaving 5 bases unmatched. The CDR3 runs to 14 residues.

The chain is built from TRBV7-2 and TRBJ1-1; D is possibly TRBD1 (5 bases). Germline lookup yields CDR1 SGHTA and CDR2 FQGNSA. The CDR3 totals 18 residues. The V and J ends lost 0 bases and 6 bases respectively, with 23 bases between them. The CDR3 protein is CASSLAPTGARELAEAFF. The CDR3 nucleotides are TGTGCCAGCAGCTTAGCGCCTACAGGTGCCCGGGAATTGGCTGAAGCTTTCTTT.

Details on this clone: A junction end diverges from the germline sequence, so it may reflect a read error. The V and J genes are TRBV7-2 and TRBJ2-1; the D is unclear. CDR1 is SGHTA, CDR2 FQGNSA, per germline. This CDR3 has 10 amino acids. The chain's CDR3 is CASSYHEQFF. In nucleotides, the CDR3 is TGTGCCAGCAGCTACCATGAGCAGTTCTTC. Looking up the rest from reference TRBV7-2 and TRBJ2-1 gives the full variable domain: GAGVSQSPSNKVTEKGKDVELRCDPISGHTALYWYRQSLGQGLEFLIYFQGNSAPDKSGLPSDRFSAERTGGSVSTLTIQRTQQEDSAVYLCASSYHEQFFGPGTRLTVL.

V is TRBV5-8 and J is TRBJ1-5; unclear D gene. The CDR3 consists of 12 residues. From germline, CDR1 is SGHTS and CDR2 YDEGEE. The germline V and J ends were trimmed by 2 bases and 4 bases, with 4 bases remaining between them. CDR3 sequence reads: CASSFTNQPQHF. CDR3 nucleotides: TGTGCCAGCAGCTTCACAAATCAGCCCCAGCATTTT.

The V and J genes are TRBV10-2 and TRBJ2-2; TRBD2 aligns across 10 bases. The CDR3 runs to 15 residues. Per the germline V gene, CDR1 is WSHSY and CDR2 is SAAADI. Trimming at V came to 6 bases and at J to 7 bases, leaving 8 bases not matched to a gene. The chain's CDR3 is CASRERGGLDGELFF. For the CDR3, the DNA is TGCGCCAGCAGGGAGCGGGGGGGCCTGGACGGGGAGCTGTTTTTT.

V and J are TRBV30 and TRBJ2-7, with 7 bases lining up with TRBD1. CDR3 length: 13 residues. With 2 bases clipped from V and 3 bases from J, the junction kept 4 bases outside the gene matches. Germline V lookup: CDR1 GTSNPN, CDR2 SVGIG (reference sequence). CDR3 protein: CAWSRPGGYEQYF. The DNA for the CDR3 is TGTGCCTGGAGTAGGCCAGGGGGCTACGAGCAGTACTTC.

In this sample, this clone turned up a few times. The V gene is TRBV19, the J gene TRBJ2-3; 8 nucleotides align to TRBD1. This CDR3 comprises 15 residues. Germline values: CDR1 LNHDA, CDR2 SQIVND (reference sequence). Losses at the gene ends were 4 bases for V and 1 base for J; bases not matched to a gene: 4. For the CDR3, the DNA is TGTGCCAGTAGTAGAACAGGGGGAGGCACAGATACGCAGTATTTT. Its protein is CASSRTGGGTDTQYF. Based on the CDR3 plus reference TRBV19 and TRBJ2-3, the full variable domain is DGGITQSPKYLFRKEGQNVTLSCEQNLNHDAMYWYRQDPGQGLRLIYYSQIVNDFQKGDIAEGYSVSREKKESFPLTVTSAQKNPTAFYLCASSRTGGGTDTQYFGPGTRLTVL.

The chain uses TRBV9 and TRBJ2-1, with D perhaps matching TRBD2 (5 bases). Trimming cost V 4 bases and J 5 bases, with 19 bases left between them. There are 16 residues in the CDR3. Germline-derived CDR1 and CDR2 are SGDLS and YYNGEE. CDR3 in amino acids: CASSPILGTRDNEQFF. CDR3 sequence (DNA): TGTGCCAGCAGCCCCATACTAGGCACAAGAGACAATGAGCAGTTCTTC.

This chain joins TRBV15 and TRBJ1-4, with 7 bases matching TRBD1. Germline V gene data show CDR1 as LNHNV and CDR2 as YYDKDF (reference sequence). V was clipped by 5 bases and J by 7 bases; unmatched bases: 13. The CDR3 is made up of 16 amino acids. The CDR3 loop is CATSSGDSRQGEKLFF. The CDR3 DNA reads TGTGCCACCAGCTCGGGGGACTCCCGACAGGGTGAAAAACTGTTTTTT.

V is TRBV12-5 and J is TRBJ1-1; D unclear. With 3 bases removed from V and 6 bases from J, the gap between germline ends came to 14 bases. The CDR3 is 14 residues long. Per the germline V gene, CDR1 is LGHNT and CDR2 is FRNRAP. CDR3 protein: CASGFGGGFSEAFF. The CDR3 DNA reads as TGTGCTAGTGGTTTTGGAGGAGGATTTTCTGAAGCTTTCTTT.